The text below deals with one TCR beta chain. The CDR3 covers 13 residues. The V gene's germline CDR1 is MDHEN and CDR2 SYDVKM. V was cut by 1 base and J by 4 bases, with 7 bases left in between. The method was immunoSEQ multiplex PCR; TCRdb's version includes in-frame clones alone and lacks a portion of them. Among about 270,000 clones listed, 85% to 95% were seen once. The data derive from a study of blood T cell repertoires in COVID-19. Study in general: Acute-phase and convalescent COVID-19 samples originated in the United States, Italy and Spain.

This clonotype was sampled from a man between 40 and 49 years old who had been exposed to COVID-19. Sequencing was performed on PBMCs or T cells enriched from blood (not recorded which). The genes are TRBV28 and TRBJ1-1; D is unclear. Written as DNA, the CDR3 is TGTGCCAGCAGTTTATATGGCGGCACTGAAGCTTTCTTT. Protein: CASSLYGGTEAFF.